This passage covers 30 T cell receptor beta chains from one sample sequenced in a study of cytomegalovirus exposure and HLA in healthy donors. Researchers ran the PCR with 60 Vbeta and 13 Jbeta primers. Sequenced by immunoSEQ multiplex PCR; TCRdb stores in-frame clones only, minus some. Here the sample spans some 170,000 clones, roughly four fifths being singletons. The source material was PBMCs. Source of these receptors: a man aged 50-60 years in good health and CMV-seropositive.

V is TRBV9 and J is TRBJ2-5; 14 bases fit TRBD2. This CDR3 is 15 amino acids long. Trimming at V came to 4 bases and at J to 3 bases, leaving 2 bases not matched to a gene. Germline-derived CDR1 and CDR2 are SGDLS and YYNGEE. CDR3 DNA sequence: TGTGCCAGCAGCAGGACTAGCGGGGGGAAAGAGACCCAGTACTTC. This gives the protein CASSRTSGGKETQYF.

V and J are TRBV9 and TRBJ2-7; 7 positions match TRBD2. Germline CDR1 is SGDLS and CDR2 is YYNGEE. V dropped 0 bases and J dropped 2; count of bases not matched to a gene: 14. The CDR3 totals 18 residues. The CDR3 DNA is TGTGCCAGCAGCGTAGCGGCTAGCGGACCTCATATAGCCTACGAGCAGTACTTC. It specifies CASSVAASGPHIAYEQYF.

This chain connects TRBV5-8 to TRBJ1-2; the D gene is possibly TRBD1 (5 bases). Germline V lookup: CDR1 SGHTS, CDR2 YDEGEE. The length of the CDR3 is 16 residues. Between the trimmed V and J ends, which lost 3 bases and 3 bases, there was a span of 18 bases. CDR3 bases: TGTGCCAGCAGCTACCACGGTGGCCAGGGTGACTATGGCTACACCTTC. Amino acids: CASSYHGGQGDYGYTF.

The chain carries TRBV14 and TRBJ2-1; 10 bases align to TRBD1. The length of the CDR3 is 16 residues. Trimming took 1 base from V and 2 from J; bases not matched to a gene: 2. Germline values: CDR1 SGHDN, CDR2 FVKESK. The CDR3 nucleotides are TGTGCCAGCAGCCAAGTGGGGACAGGGGCCTACAATGAGCAGTTCTTC. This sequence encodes CASSQVGTGAYNEQFF. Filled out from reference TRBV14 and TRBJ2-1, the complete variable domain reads EAGVTQFPSHSVIEKGQTVTLRCDPISGHDNLYWYRRVMGKEIKFLLHFVKESKQDESGMPNNRFLAERTGGTYSTLKVQPAELEDSGVYFCASSQVGTGAYNEQFFGPGTRLTVL.

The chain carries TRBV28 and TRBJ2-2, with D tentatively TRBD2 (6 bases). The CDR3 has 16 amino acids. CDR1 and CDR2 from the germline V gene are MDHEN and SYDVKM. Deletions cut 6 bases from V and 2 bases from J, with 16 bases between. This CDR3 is CASSRLRLGNTGELFF. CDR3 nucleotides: TGTGCCAGCAGCCGGCTCCGACTAGGCAACACCGGGGAGCTGTTTTTT.

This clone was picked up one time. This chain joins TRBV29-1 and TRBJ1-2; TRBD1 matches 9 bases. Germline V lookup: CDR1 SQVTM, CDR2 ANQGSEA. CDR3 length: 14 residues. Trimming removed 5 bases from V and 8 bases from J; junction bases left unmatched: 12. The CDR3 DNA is TGCAGCGTTAATCTGGGACAGGGTCCGAAAGGCTACACCTTC. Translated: CSVNLGQGPKGYTF.

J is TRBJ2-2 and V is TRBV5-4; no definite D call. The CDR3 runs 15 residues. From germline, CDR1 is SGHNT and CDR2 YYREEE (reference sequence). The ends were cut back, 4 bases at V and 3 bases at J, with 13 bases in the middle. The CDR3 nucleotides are TGTGCCAGCAGCGGAGACCGAACCTACACCGGGGAGCTGTTTTTT. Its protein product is CASSGDRTYTGELFF.

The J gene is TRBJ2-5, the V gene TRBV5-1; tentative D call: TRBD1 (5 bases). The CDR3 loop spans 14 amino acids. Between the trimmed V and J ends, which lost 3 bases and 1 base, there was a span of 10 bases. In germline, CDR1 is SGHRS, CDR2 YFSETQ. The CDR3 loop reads CASSSTTGQETQYF. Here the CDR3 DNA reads TGCGCCAGCAGCTCCACCACAGGCCAAGAGACCCAGTACTTC. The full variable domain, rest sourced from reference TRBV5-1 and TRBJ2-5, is KAGVTQTPRYLIKTRGQQVTLSCSPISGHRSVSWYQQTPGQGLQFLFEYFSETQRNKGNFPGRFSGRQFSNSRSEMNVSTLELGDSALYLCASSSTTGQETQYFGPGTRLLVL.

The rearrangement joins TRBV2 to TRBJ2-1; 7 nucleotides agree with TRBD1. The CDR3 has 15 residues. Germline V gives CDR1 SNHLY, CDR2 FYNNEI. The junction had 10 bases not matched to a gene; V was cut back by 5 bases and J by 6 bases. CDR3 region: CASSTTGDRGNEQFF. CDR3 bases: TGTGCCAGCAGTACCACAGGGGATCGGGGCAATGAGCAGTTCTTC.

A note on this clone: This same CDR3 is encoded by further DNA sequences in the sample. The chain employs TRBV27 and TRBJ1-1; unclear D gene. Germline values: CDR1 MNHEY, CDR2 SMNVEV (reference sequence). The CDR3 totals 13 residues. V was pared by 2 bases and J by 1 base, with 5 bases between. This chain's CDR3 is CASSLGRNTEAFF. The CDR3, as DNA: TGTGCCAGCAGTTTAGGCAGGAACACTGAAGCTTTCTTT.

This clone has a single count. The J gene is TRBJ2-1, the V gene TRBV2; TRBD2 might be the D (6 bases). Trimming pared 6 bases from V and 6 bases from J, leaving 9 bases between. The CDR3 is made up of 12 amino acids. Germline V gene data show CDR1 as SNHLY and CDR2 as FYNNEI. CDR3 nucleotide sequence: TGTGCCAGCAGGGGGAGGATCAATGAGCAGTTCTTC. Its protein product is CASRGRINEQFF.

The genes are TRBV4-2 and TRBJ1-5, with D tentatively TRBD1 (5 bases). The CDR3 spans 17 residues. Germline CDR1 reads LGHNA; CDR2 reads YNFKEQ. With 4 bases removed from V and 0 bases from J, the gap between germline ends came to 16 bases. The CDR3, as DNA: TGTGCCAGCAGCCCGCTGGGGGGGGAGAATAGCAATCAGCCCCAGCATTTT. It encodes CASSPLGGENSNQPQHF.

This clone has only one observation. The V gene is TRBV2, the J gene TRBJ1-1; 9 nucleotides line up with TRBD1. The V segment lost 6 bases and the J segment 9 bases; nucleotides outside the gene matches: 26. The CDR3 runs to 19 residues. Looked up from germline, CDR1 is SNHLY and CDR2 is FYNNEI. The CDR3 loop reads CASSDTRVPGQGLPFQAFF. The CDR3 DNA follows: TGTGCCAGCAGCGACACTCGGGTCCCGGGACAGGGACTCCCTTTTCAAGCTTTCTTT.

CDR3 amino acids: CASSLHHAINEQFF. CDR3 DNA: TGTGCCAGCAGTTTACACCATGCGATTAATGAGCAGTTCTTC. The rearrangement uses TRBV27 and TRBJ2-1; D ambiguous. The V end lost 2 bases, the J end lost 7 bases, and 12 bases lay between the germline ends. From germline, CDR1 is MNHEY and CDR2 SMNVEV (reference sequence). This CDR3 has 14 amino acids.

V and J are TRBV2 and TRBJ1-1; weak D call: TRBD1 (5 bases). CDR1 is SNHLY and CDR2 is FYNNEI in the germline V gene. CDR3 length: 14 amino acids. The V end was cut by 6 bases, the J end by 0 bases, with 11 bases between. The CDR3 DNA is TGTGCCAGCAGAAGGACATGGATGAACACTGAAGCTTTCTTT. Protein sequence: CASRRTWMNTEAFF.

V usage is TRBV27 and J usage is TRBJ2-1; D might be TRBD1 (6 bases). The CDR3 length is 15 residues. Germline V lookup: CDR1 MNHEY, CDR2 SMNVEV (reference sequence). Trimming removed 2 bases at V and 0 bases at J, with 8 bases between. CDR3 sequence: CASSLRGSSYNEQFF. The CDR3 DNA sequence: TGTGCCAGCAGTTTAAGGGGGAGCTCCTACAATGAGCAGTTCTTC.

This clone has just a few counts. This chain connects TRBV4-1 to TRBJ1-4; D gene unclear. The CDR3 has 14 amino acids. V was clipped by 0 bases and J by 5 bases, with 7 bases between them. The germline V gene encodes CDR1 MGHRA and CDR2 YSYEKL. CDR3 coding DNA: TGCGCCAGCAGCCAAGAGCAAGAGAATGAAAAACTGTTTTTT. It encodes CASSQEQENEKLFF.

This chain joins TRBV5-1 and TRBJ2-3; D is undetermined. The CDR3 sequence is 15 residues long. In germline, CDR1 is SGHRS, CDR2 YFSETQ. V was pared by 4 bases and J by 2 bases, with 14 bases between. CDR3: CASSRVPTTTDTQYF. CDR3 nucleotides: TGCGCCAGCAGCCGAGTCCCAACTACCACAGATACGCAGTATTTT.

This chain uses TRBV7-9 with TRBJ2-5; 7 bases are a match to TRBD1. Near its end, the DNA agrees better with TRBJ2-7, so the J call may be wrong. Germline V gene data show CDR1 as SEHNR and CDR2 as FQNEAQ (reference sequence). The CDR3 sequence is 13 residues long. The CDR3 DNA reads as TGTGCCAGCTCCGGGACAGCAACCTACGAGCAGTACTTC. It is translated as CASSGTATYEQYF.

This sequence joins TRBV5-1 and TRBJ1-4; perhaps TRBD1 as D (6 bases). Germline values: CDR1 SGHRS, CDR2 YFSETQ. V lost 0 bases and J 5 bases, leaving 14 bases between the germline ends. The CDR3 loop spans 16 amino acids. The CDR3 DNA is TGCGCCAGCAGCTTGGGCACCAGGGGAAGCAATGAAAAACTGTTTTTT. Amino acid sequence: CASSLGTRGSNEKLFF.

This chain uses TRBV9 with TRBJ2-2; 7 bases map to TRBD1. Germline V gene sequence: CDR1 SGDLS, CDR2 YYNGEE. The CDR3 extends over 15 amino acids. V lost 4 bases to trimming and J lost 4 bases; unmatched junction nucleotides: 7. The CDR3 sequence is CASSLTGSGTGELFF. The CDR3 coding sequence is TGTGCCAGCAGCTTGACAGGGTCCGGCACCGGGGAGCTGTTTTTT.

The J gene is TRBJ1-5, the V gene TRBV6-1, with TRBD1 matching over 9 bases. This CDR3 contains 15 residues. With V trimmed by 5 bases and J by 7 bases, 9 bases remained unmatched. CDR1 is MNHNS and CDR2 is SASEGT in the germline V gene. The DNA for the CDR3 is TGTGCCAGCAGTCGCCGGGACAGGGAGGACCAGCCCCAGCATTTT. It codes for CASSRRDREDQPQHF.

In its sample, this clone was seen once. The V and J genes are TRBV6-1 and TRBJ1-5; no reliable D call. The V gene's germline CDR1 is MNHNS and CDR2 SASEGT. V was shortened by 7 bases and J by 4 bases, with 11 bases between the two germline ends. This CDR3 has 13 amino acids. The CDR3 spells CASMRSLNQPQHF. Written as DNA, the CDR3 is TGTGCCAGCATGAGGTCCCTAAATCAGCCCCAGCATTTT.

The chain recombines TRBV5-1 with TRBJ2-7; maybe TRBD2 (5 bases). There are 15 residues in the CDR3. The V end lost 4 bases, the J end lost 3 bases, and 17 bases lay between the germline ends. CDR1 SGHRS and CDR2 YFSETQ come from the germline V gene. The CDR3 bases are TGCGCCAGCAGCCGCCCGGGGTGGGGAGACTACGAGCAGTACTTC. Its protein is CASSRPGWGDYEQYF.

The CDR3 region is CASSQALADEKLFF. CDR3 nucleotides: TGCGCCAGCAGCCAAGCCTTGGCAGATGAAAAACTGTTTTTT. The V gene is TRBV4-3, the J gene TRBJ1-4, with no clear D. The CDR3 is 14 amino acids. V lost 1 base, J lost 6 bases, and 9 bases lay in between. Per the germline V gene, CDR1 is LGHNA and CDR2 is YSLEER.

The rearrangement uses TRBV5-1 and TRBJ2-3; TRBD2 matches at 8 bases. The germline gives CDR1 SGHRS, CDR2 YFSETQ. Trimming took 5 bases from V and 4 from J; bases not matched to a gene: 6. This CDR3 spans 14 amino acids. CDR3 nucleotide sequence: TGCGCCAGCAGACTAGCGGTCATGGCAGATACGCAGTATTTT. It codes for CASRLAVMADTQYF.

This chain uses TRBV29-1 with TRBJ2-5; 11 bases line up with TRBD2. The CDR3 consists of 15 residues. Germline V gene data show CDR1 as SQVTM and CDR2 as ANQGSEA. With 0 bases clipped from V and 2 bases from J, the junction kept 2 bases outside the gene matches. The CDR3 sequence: CSVEDIAGGQETQYF. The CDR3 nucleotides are TGCAGCGTTGAAGACATAGCGGGGGGGCAAGAGACCCAGTACTTC.

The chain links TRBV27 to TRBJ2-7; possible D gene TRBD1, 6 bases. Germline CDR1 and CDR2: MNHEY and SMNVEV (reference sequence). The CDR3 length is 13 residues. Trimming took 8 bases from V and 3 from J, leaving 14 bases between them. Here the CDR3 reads CASATGHYYEQYF. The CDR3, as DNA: TGTGCCAGCGCAACAGGGCACTACTACGAGCAGTACTTC.

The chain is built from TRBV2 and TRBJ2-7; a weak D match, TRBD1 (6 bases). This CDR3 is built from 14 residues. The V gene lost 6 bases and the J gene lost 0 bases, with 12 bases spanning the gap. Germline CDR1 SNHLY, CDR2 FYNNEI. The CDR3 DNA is TGTGCCAGCAGCCCGGACAGTAGCTCCTACGAGCAGTACTTC. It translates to CASSPDSSSYEQYF.

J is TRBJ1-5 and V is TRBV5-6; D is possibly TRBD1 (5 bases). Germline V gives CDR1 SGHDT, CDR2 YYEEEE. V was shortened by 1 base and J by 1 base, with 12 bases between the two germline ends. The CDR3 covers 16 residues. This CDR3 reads CASSLFGEGSNQPQHF. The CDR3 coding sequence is TGTGCCAGCAGCTTGTTCGGGGAGGGGAGCAATCAGCCCCAGCATTTT.